This entry features one TCR beta chain sequence. Its cognate antigen is unknown. PCR used 60 Vbeta primers and 13 Jbeta primers. Assay used: immunoSEQ multiplex PCR; TCRdb lists only in-frame clones, some missing. Counted here are roughly 100,000 clones, less than 85% occurring once; the ten biggest clones make up 2.5% to 3%. The CDR3 is 16 amino acids. Trimming cost V 3 bases and J 4 bases, with 18 bases left between them. Germline CDR1 is MNHEY and CDR2 is SMNVEV (reference sequence). This cohort consisted of healthy bone marrow donors. This entry comes from a study of cytomegalovirus exposure and HLA in healthy donors. Study findings and constraints: Donors belonging to an Asian-associated ancestry cluster reportedly showed fewer N-insertions in productive TCRs than the roughly 680-donor mean, according to what a later analysis found. As a later analysis showed, a missense DCLRE1C variant was linked to trimming of TCR beta V- and J-genes.

Material: PBMCs. The sequence was obtained from a man in his forties in good health and CMV-seronegative. The rearrangement links TRBV27 to TRBJ2-5; perhaps TRBD1 as D (6 bases). The CDR3 nucleotides are TGTGCCAGCAGTTTCGCGGCAGGGGAGAATGTAGAGACCCAGTACTTC. This encodes CASSFAAGENVETQYF.